This T cell receptor beta chain was found in a study of PD-L1 blockade in urothelial cancer (dated by TCRdb to about 2017). Regarding the study in general: All patients started therapy around 2014 and received atezolizumab 1,200 mg intravenously every 3 weeks. About 90% of the 29 patients were identified as males with urothelial cancer of bladder origin, and a prior smoking history was reported by 18 of 29 patients. An ECOG performance status of 0 or 1 was recorded for the patients, and 0 to 3 prior chemotherapy regimens had been received by the patients. Blood samples were analyzed 3 weeks after the start of treatment (second dose) and 6 weeks after the start of treatment. Blood samples gave median yields of around 140,000 T cells and approximately 80,000 unique TCRs, along with a median clonality of approximately 0.084. Somatic, immune and clinical correlates of response to PD-L1 blockade with atezolizumab in urothelial cancer were the focus of an exploratory multi-omic analysis. TCR sequencing covered pretreatment tumor samples and matched, serially collected peripheral blood taken before and after atezolizumab treatment. Durable clinical benefit was defined as progression-free survival longer than 6 months, and TCR features were also tested against progression-free and overall survival. Whole exome sequencing and RNA sequencing of pretreatment tumors were performed alongside TCR sequencing in the same patients. Nine patients achieved durable clinical benefit and about 22 did not. Pretreatment blood TCR-seq was available for nearly 30 patients, at least one posttreatment blood collection was obtained for around 25 patients, and tumor TCR-seq was available for around 25 patients.

A cohort of approximately 30 patients with locally advanced or metastatic urothelial carcinoma, treated at Memorial Sloan Kettering on a trial protocol, was included. Peripheral blood mononuclear cells were collected pretreatment and during treatment, with between 1 and 8 total time points per patient. The Qiagen DNeasy Blood extraction kit was used to purify genomic DNA from total PBMCs and tumor samples. PBMCs were collected pretreatment and during treatment, and were isolated and stored as previously described. What the work shows at the level of the full study, not this receptor alone: Improved progression-free and overall survival was associated with having pretreatment peripheral blood TCR clonality below the median. Because of the small sample size (n = 29) and the many exploratory analyses performed, the results are intended to be regarded as hypothesis-generating. At 3 weeks after the start of treatment, tumor-associated TCR clones in peripheral blood had expanded more in patients with durable benefit (n ≈ 20, p = 0.022).

To estimate absolute template abundance from read counts, synthetic TCR analog templates were spiked into each PCR. Using the immunoSEQ assay, TCRbeta CDR3 regions were amplified from genomic DNA with bias-controlled V and J gene primers. Sequencing of rearranged TCRbeta segments was done at approximately 20X coverage. The authors' analysis ran thus. Sequencing errors were corrected by clustering, and CDR3s were annotated against IMGT so that V, D and J genes could be assigned. Only productive TCRbeta rearrangements were used in downstream analyses, excluding out-of-frame or stop-codon sequences. To compute clonality, Shannon entropy was normalized by the log of the number of unique productive sequences and then subtracted from one. Clones differing between time points or between blood and tumor were identified by Fisher's exact test with Benjamini-Hochberg correction at adjusted p below 0.01. This is the immuneACCESS table as TCRdb keeps it, with only in-frame sequences that have V and J called. A part of the clones is gone; compared with another copy, unresolved V genes explain less than half, and the rest is unexplained. D and trimming come from the DNA, and the V and J calls and clone size come from that table. This sample lists 46,000 or so clones; about 85% were detected once. The top ten hold less than 10% of the sample.

About this clone: This clone's antigen is unknown. The input lacks base qualities; no much larger clone sits a single base away.

The sample consisted of PBMCs, taken around atezolizumab (anti-PD-L1) treatment. The source is a man between 60 and 70 years old with urothelial cancer.

The CDR3: CASSQAAGNYGYTF. In nucleotides, the sequence is TGTGCCAGCAGCCAAGCGGCAGGGAACTATGGCTACACCTTC. The rearrangement combines TRBV4-2 with TRBJ1-2; a tentative D call is TRBD1 (5 bases match). CDR1 and CDR2 (LGHNA, YNFKEQ) derive from the germline V gene. Reading from cysteine to phenylalanine, the CDR3 counts 14 amino acids. Only the CDR3 DNA stays, 42 bases, in frame from base 1. Deletion took 1 base off V and 2 bases off J, with a span of 8 bases between the germline ends.